This T cell receptor (beta chain) came from a study of response to subunit inactivated influenza vaccine. TCRdb recomputed calls from the RT-PCR reads with MiXCR, one row per CDR3 protein. This table holds approximately 310,000 distinct CDR3 sequences, 21% found once. The sample holds a few counts of this clonotype. Trimming took 9 bases from V and 1 from J, leaving 6 bases between them. The CDR3 contains 11 residues. Germline values: CDR1 MGHDK, CDR2 SYGVNS. This material consisted of PBMCs from blood, taken around 22 months after vaccination. The rearrangement uses TRBV25-1 and TRBJ1-1; D not certain. This receptor was identified in a man between 45 and 75 years old who received an inactivated influenza vaccine. The CDR3 loop is CASTENTEAFF. The CDR3 DNA reads as TGTGCCAGTACAGAGAACACTGAAGCTTTCTTT.